The 18 T cell receptor beta chains reported below all come from one sample, sequenced in a study of blood T cell repertoires in COVID-19. Sequencing was performed with immunoSEQ multiplex PCR; in TCRdb, only in-frame clones are kept and a portion is missing. The profile covers around 260,000 clones, with approximately 88% appearing a single time and roughly a tenth taken by the ten largest. The sample was peripheral blood. The receptors derive from a woman in her seventies with COVID-19, enrolled during active disease.

The chain links TRBV3-1 (or the pseudogene TRBV3-2) to TRBJ2-1; D is undetermined. This CDR3 contains 14 residues. The germline gives CDR1 LGHDT, CDR2 YNNKEL (reference sequence). With 4 bases removed from V and 5 bases from J, the gap between germline ends came to 12 bases. The CDR3 DNA is TGTGCCAGCAGCCCACCCGGAGCTAACAATGAGCAGTTCTTC. It translates to CASSPPGANNEQFF.

The rearrangement links TRBV2 to TRBJ2-1; tentative D call: TRBD2 (6 bases). This CDR3 spans 12 amino acids. Per germline, CDR1 SNHLY and CDR2 FYNNEI. V lost 8 bases to trimming and J lost 6 bases, with 11 bases between them. CDR3 residues: CASGRDSNEQFF. The CDR3, as DNA: TGTGCCAGCGGCAGGGACTCCAATGAGCAGTTCTTC.

The CDR3 DNA sequence: TGTGCCAGCTCCCAAAACGAGGGATTGCCCGGGGAGCTGTTTTTT. Translation gives CASSQNEGLPGELFF. This sequence joins TRBV18 and TRBJ2-2; D might be TRBD2 (5 bases). The germline V gene has CDR1 KGHSH and CDR2 LQKENI. The CDR3 has 15 residues. With 6 bases removed from V and 6 bases from J, the gap between germline ends came to 17 bases.

The V gene is TRBV27, the J gene TRBJ1-2; 8 positions agree with TRBD1. The length of the CDR3 is 17 residues. CDR1 is MNHEY and CDR2 is SMNVEV in the germline V gene (reference sequence). Unmatched junction bases numbered 16, after V lost 6 bases and J lost 4 bases. Here the CDR3 DNA reads TGTGCCAGCAGCCCACAAGGAACAGGGGGAGGATTCTATGGCTACACCTTC. As protein: CASSPQGTGGGFYGYTF.

The chain couples TRBV3-1 (or the pseudogene TRBV3-2) to TRBJ1-2; 7 bases agree with TRBD1. V shed 2 bases and J 3 bases; nucleotides not matched to a gene: 3. The V gene's germline CDR1 is LGHDT and CDR2 YNNKEL (reference sequence). The CDR3 consists of 14 residues. The DNA of the CDR3 is TGTGCCAGCAGCCAATTCACAGGGGACTATGGCTACACCTTC. Translating it yields CASSQFTGDYGYTF.

The chain joins TRBV7-9 to TRBJ2-2; 11 nucleotides match TRBD2. The CDR3 consists of 19 residues. Germline V gene data show CDR1 as SEHNR and CDR2 as FQNEAQ (reference sequence). The V gene end was trimmed by 3 bases and the J gene end by 2 bases; junction bases not matched to a gene: 11. CDR3 DNA sequence: TGTGCCAGCAGCTTGCCGGGACTAGCGGTTTCTATTAACACCGGGGAGCTGTTTTTT. Its translation: CASSLPGLAVSINTGELFF.

The chain employs TRBV5-1 and TRBJ1-1, with 7 bases identical to TRBD1. Germline-derived CDR1 and CDR2 are SGHRS and YFSETQ. The length of the CDR3 is 15 residues. The trim removed 2 bases at V and 1 base at J, leaving 5 bases unmatched. CDR3 protein: CASSFGWTGNTEAFF. The CDR3 DNA reads as TGCGCCAGCAGCTTCGGATGGACAGGGAACACTGAAGCTTTCTTT. The whole variable domain, filled in from reference TRBV5-1 and TRBJ1-1, reads KAGVTQTPRYLIKTRGQQVTLSCSPISGHRSVSWYQQTPGQGLQFLFEYFSETQRNKGNFPGRFSGRQFSNSRSEMNVSTLELGDSALYLCASSFGWTGNTEAFFGQGTRLTVV.

The V gene is TRBV6-5, the J gene TRBJ2-2; 9 nucleotides agree with TRBD2. Per germline, CDR1 MNHEY and CDR2 SVGAGI. This CDR3 has 16 amino acids. Germline trimming cut 1 base from V and 6 bases from J; bases unmatched to any gene: 6. The CDR3 sequence: CASSYLAGGIPGELFF. The CDR3, as DNA: TGTGCCAGCAGTTACTTGGCGGGAGGGATCCCCGGGGAGCTGTTTTTT.

This sequence joins TRBV2 and TRBJ1-2, with 7 bases fitting TRBD1. There are 13 residues in the CDR3. The germline gives CDR1 SNHLY, CDR2 FYNNEI. J gave up 4 bases and V 6 bases, and 5 bases lay outside the gene matches. The CDR3 DNA sequence: TGTGCCAGCAGCCCCGACAGGGTCTATGGCTACACCTTC. Its translation is CASSPDRVYGYTF. The full variable domain, in which reference TRBV2 and TRBJ1-2 provide the parts outside the CDR3, is EPEVTQTPSHQVTQMGQEVILRCVPISNHLYFYWYRQILGQKVEFLVSFYNNEISEKSEIFDDQFSVERPDGSNFTLKIRSTKLEDSAMYFCASSPDRVYGYTFGSGTRLTVV.

The V and J genes are TRBV4-2 and TRBJ1-2; no reliable D call. V gave up 3 bases and J gave up 1 base, with 9 bases separating them. The length of the CDR3 is 14 residues. Germline lookup yields CDR1 LGHNA and CDR2 YNFKEQ. CDR3 in amino acids: CASSHSGVNYGYTF. CDR3 coding DNA: TGTGCCAGCAGCCACTCCGGGGTTAACTATGGCTACACCTTC.

V is TRBV19 and J is TRBJ1-4; D not resolved. The CDR3 runs 14 residues. Germline V gene data show CDR1 as LNHDA and CDR2 as SQIVND (reference sequence). V shed 3 bases and J shed 0 bases, with 5 bases lying between them. CDR3 in amino acids: CASSIQSTNEKLFF. Here the CDR3 DNA reads TGTGCCAGTAGTATCCAATCAACTAATGAAAAACTGTTTTTT.

The CDR3 reads CASSLARDSSGNTIYF. CDR3 nucleotide sequence: TGTGCCAGCAGCCTGGCCCGAGACAGCTCTGGAAACACCATATATTTT. V is TRBV28 and J is TRBJ1-3; perhaps TRBD1 as D (5 bases). The V gene lost 6 bases and the J gene lost 0 bases, with 15 bases spanning the gap. The CDR3 is made up of 16 amino acids. Germline CDR1 reads MDHEN; CDR2 reads SYDVKM.

This chain links TRBV5-1 with TRBJ1-5, with D unclear. There are 15 residues in the CDR3. The germline V gene has CDR1 SGHRS and CDR2 YFSETQ. V gave up 2 bases and J gave up 4 bases, with 13 bases separating them. CDR3 in amino acids: CASSFMGVANQPQHF. The CDR3 nucleotides are TGCGCCAGCAGCTTTATGGGAGTGGCGAATCAGCCCCAGCATTTT.

The J gene is TRBJ1-5, the V gene TRBV10-2, with 9 bases aligning to TRBD1. CDR1 WSHSY and CDR2 SAAADI come from the germline V gene. CDR3 length: 14 amino acids. J gave up 5 bases and V 4 bases, and 3 bases lay outside the gene matches. Here the CDR3 DNA reads TGCGCCAGCAGTGTGACAGGGGGAGATCAGCCCCAGCATTTT. It specifies CASSVTGGDQPQHF.

This clone was observed a handful of times. This sequence joins TRBV9 and TRBJ2-7, with 9 bases identical to TRBD1. The J segment lost 5 bases and the V segment lost 3 bases, leaving 21 bases of the junction unmatched. This CDR3 has 19 residues. Germline CDR1 reads SGDLS; CDR2 reads YYNGEE. The chain's CDR3 is CASSEWRSYPGQGNHEQYF. In DNA, the CDR3 is TGTGCCAGCAGCGAATGGAGATCCTATCCGGGACAGGGCAACCACGAGCAGTACTTC.

The chain links TRBV6-5 to TRBJ1-6; the match to TRBD1 covers 8 bases. Germline V gene sequence: CDR1 MNHEY, CDR2 SVGAGI. The CDR3 is 13 residues long. Germline trimming cut 9 bases from V and 10 bases from J; bases unmatched to any gene: 8. The CDR3 DNA follows: TGTGCCAGTTATTTGAACAGGGGGTCACCCCTCCACTTT. The encoded protein is CASYLNRGSPLHF.

V gene TRBV18 combines with J gene TRBJ2-5, with D hard to call. V lost 5 bases and J lost 1, with 11 bases in between. Germline values: CDR1 KGHSH, CDR2 LQKENI. CDR3 length equals 14 residues. CDR3 nucleotides: TGTGCCAGCTCAGAGCTCGAGATCCAAGAGACCCAGTACTTC. Encoded protein: CASSELEIQETQYF.

The rearrangement uses TRBV29-1 and TRBJ2-6; the match to TRBD1 covers 7 bases. The J segment lost 0 bases and the V segment lost 5 bases, leaving 4 bases of the junction unmatched. CDR1 and CDR2 (germline): SQVTM, ANQGSEA. The CDR3 extends over 15 amino acids. This CDR3 is CSVLQGDSGANVLTF. DNA of the CDR3: TGCAGCGTTCTGCAGGGGGACTCTGGGGCCAACGTCCTGACTTTC.